Each of the 22 T cell receptor beta chains below was sequenced from the same sample in a study of response to subunit inactivated influenza vaccine. TCRdb redid the calling of the RT-PCR reads with MiXCR, one entry per CDR3 protein. The sample has approximately 310,000 distinct CDR3 sequences, roughly 22% seen once. The material sequenced was PBMCs from blood, taken approximately 20 months after vaccination. The origin of the receptors is a man aged 45-69 years who received an inactivated influenza vaccine.

The V and J genes are TRBV5-1 and TRBJ2-1, with 8 nucleotides matching TRBD2. The CDR3 runs to 14 residues. Germline loops: CDR1 SGHRS, CDR2 YFSETQ. With 7 bases clipped from V and 4 bases from J, the junction kept 7 bases outside the gene matches. The chain's CDR3 is CASQSSGQYNEQFF. The CDR3 nucleotides are TGCGCCAGCCAATCTAGCGGGCAGTACAATGAGCAGTTCTTC.

This clonotype was detected only a few times. V usage is TRBV10-3 and J usage is TRBJ1-2; D unclear. V was cut by 11 bases and J by 1 base, with 11 bases left in between. The V gene's germline CDR1 is ENHRY and CDR2 SYGVKD. This CDR3 is 12 amino acids long. CDR3 bases: TGTGCCGTGACGGGCGGTAACTATGGCTACACCTTC. Its translation: CAVTGGNYGYTF.

In its sample, this clonotype was seen many times. V usage is TRBV5-1 and J usage is TRBJ1-1, with 8 bases lining up with TRBD1. The V segment lost 2 bases and the J segment 0 bases; nucleotides outside the gene matches: 12. CDR3 size: 18 residues. Germline V gives CDR1 SGHRS, CDR2 YFSETQ. CDR3 DNA: TGCGCCAGCAGCTTAAATCCGGGACAGGATTACATGAACACTGAAGCTTTCTTT. Translating it yields CASSLNPGQDYMNTEAFF.

This clonotype occurred a few times. The J gene is TRBJ1-4, the V gene TRBV18; D gene uncertain. The CDR3 runs 15 residues. V was shortened by 2 bases and J by 2 bases, with 9 bases between the two germline ends. Germline assignment: CDR1 KGHSH and CDR2 LQKENI. The CDR3 nucleotides read TGTGCCAGCTCACCAAACAGTGGGACTAATGAAAAACTGTTTTTT. The encoded protein is CASSPNSGTNEKLFF.

This clonotype has only a few counts. The chain combines TRBV4-3 with TRBJ1-6; D is undetermined. V was trimmed by 1 base and J by 4 bases, leaving 11 bases between them. Germline V CDR1 and CDR2: LGHNA, YSLEER. The CDR3 runs 16 residues. The CDR3 region is CASSQGFATYNSPLHF. DNA for the CDR3: TGCGCCAGCAGCCAAGGATTCGCTACTTATAATTCACCCCTCCACTTT.

The table lists this clonotype with a few counts. The chain joins TRBV7-2 to TRBJ2-5; 7 nucleotides agree with TRBD1. The CDR3 contains 15 residues. Looked up from germline, CDR1 is SGHTA and CDR2 is FQGNSA. The V gene end was trimmed by 3 bases and the J gene end by 0 bases; junction bases not matched to a gene: 4. CDR3 sequence: CASSFRTGNQETQYF. The DNA of the CDR3 is TGTGCCAGCAGCTTCCGGACAGGAAACCAAGAGACCCAGTACTTC.

This clonotype was counted only a few times. The rearrangement joins TRBV6-5 to TRBJ2-1; 7 bases align to TRBD2. V lost 0 bases, J lost 8 bases, and 10 bases stayed unmatched. There are 16 residues in the CDR3. The germline gives CDR1 MNHEY, CDR2 SVGAGI. The CDR3 DNA sequence: TGTGCCAGCAGTTACTCGAGACTAGCACTGGACCATGAGCAGTTCTTC. Translated, it gives CASSYSRLALDHEQFF.

This clonotype appeared a few times. This chain joins TRBV20-1 and TRBJ1-5, with D possibly being TRBD1 (6 bases). The V and J ends lost 6 bases and 6 bases respectively, with 18 bases between them. The CDR3 has 14 amino acids. In germline, CDR1 is DFQATT, CDR2 SNEGSKA (reference sequence). The CDR3 sequence is CSAQAWGAGQPQHF. In nucleotides, the CDR3 is TGCAGTGCCCAAGCGTGGGGGGCAGGTCAGCCCCAGCATTTT.

The chain couples TRBV6-2 or TRBV6-3 to TRBJ2-7, with 9 bases that match TRBD1. Germline V CDR1 and CDR2: MNHEY, SVGEGT. The CDR3 has 17 residues. V dropped 2 bases and J dropped 3; count of bases not matched to a gene: 11. The CDR3 DNA is TGTGCCAGCAGTTACCCGGCGAGTGGACAGGGGATCTACGAGCAGTACTTC. The encoded protein is CASSYPASGQGIYEQYF.

DNA for the CDR3: TGTGCCAGCCGGGACCTCATAGCCCACGAGCAGTACTTC. Translation gives CASRDLIAHEQYF. The chain has TRBV6-1 and TRBJ2-7; D might be TRBD1 or TRBD2, each matching 5 bases. Trimming shortened V by 8 bases and J by 5 bases, and 16 bases separated the two germline ends. The CDR3 has 13 amino acids. Germline CDR1 and CDR2: MNHNS and SASEGT.

This clonotype was found many times. The chain uses TRBV6-1 and TRBJ1-2; 11 bases are shared with TRBD1. Germline V gives CDR1 MNHNS, CDR2 SASEGT. The CDR3 contains 14 residues. The V segment lost 6 bases and the J segment 8 bases; nucleotides outside the gene matches: 8. CDR3 region: CASSSPGQGEGYTF. CDR3 sequence (DNA): TGTGCCAGCAGCTCGCCGGGACAGGGGGAGGGCTACACCTTC.

The chain links TRBV4-2 to TRBJ1-2; a possible D gene is TRBD1 (6 bases). Trimming shortened V by 2 bases and J by 4 bases, and 17 bases separated the two germline ends. The CDR3 spans 16 residues. Germline V gene data show CDR1 as LGHNA and CDR2 as YNFKEQ. This CDR3 reads CASSQPNQGSRYGYTF. In DNA, the CDR3 is TGTGCCAGCAGCCAACCAAACCAGGGGAGTCGCTATGGCTACACCTTC.

This clonotype was found a few times. V and J are TRBV20-1 and TRBJ1-5; D unresolved. Germline V gene data show CDR1 as DFQATT and CDR2 as SNEGSKA (reference sequence). Deletions cut 3 bases from V and 4 bases from J, with 7 bases between. The CDR3 is 12 residues long. DNA for the CDR3: TGCAGTGCTAGCCCCTCGAATCAGCCCCAGCATTTT. Translation gives CSASPSNQPQHF.

The chain recombines TRBV12-3 or TRBV12-4 with TRBJ1-1; 7 positions agree with TRBD1. After removal of 7 bases from V and 1 base from J, the junction contained 6 bases not matched to a gene. This CDR3 has 14 amino acids. CDR3 nucleotide sequence: TGTGCCAGCACCTCGACAGGGCAGAACACTGAAGCTTTCTTT. This encodes CASTSTGQNTEAFF.

In its sample, this clonotype was seen a few times. V and J are TRBV29-1 and TRBJ1-1; a possible D gene is TRBD1 (5 bases). Trimming pared 6 bases from V and 2 bases from J, leaving 10 bases between. The V gene's germline CDR1 is SQVTM and CDR2 ANQGSEA. This CDR3 contains 12 residues. The CDR3 protein is CSVWGVNTEAFF. Written as DNA, the CDR3 is TGCAGCGTCTGGGGGGTTAACACTGAAGCTTTCTTT.

The chain carries TRBV20-1 and TRBJ2-3, with 8 bases identical to TRBD2. This CDR3 comprises 14 residues. With V trimmed by 8 bases and J by 6 bases, 13 bases remained unmatched. Germline V CDR1 and CDR2: DFQATT, SNEGSKA (reference sequence). The chain's CDR3 is CSSSTGLVFDTQYF. CDR3 in DNA: TGCAGTTCCTCCACGGGACTAGTTTTCGATACGCAGTATTTT.

This clonotype was observed at least ten times. The rearrangement uses TRBV15 and TRBJ1-4, with D possibly being TRBD1 (5 bases). CDR3 length equals 15 residues. CDR1 and CDR2 (germline): LNHNV, YYDKDF (reference sequence). V lost 5 bases, J lost 7 bases, and 17 bases lay in between. The CDR3 protein is CATSGHRGGVEKLFF. CDR3 nucleotides: TGTGCCACCAGCGGGCACCGCGGAGGGGTTGAAAAACTGTTTTTT. The full variable domain, completed using reference TRBV15 and TRBJ1-4, is DAMVIQNPRYQVTQFGKPVTLSCSQTLNHNVMYWYQQKSSQAPKLLFHYYDKDFNNEADTPDNFQSRRPNTSFCFLDIRSPGLGDTAMYLCATSGHRGGVEKLFFGSGTQLSVL.

V usage is TRBV5-4 and J usage is TRBJ2-7; D not certain. With 1 base removed from V and 2 bases from J, the gap between germline ends came to 10 bases. CDR3 length: 14 amino acids. Germline V gives CDR1 SGHNT, CDR2 YYREEE (reference sequence). The CDR3 region has the DNA TGTGCCAGCAGCTTGTATGGGGTCGCCTACGAGCAGTACTTC. This gives the protein CASSLYGVAYEQYF.

This clonotype was picked up a small number of times. V is TRBV12-3 or TRBV12-4 and J is TRBJ1-5; D is possibly TRBD1 (5 bases). Trimming cost V 3 bases and J 4 bases, with 13 bases left between them. This CDR3 spans 15 amino acids. The CDR3 DNA follows: TGTGCCAGCAGTTTTGAGAACAGGAGGAATCAGCCCCAGCATTTT. Translating it yields CASSFENRRNQPQHF.

This chain links TRBV2 with TRBJ2-3; 7 nucleotides agree with TRBD2. CDR1 SNHLY and CDR2 FYNNEI come from the germline V gene. This CDR3 comprises 15 residues. The J segment lost 4 bases and the V segment lost 5 bases, leaving 9 bases of the junction unmatched. The CDR3 sequence is CASSLGTIGADTQYF. In DNA, the CDR3 is TGTGCCAGCAGTCTCGGGACTATCGGGGCAGATACGCAGTATTTT.

The chain carries TRBV7-2 and TRBJ1-2; no definite D call. V was pared by 5 bases and J by 0 bases, with 10 bases between. CDR3 length: 14 amino acids. Germline V gene lookup returns CDR1 SGHTA and CDR2 FQGNSA. The CDR3 nucleotides read TGTGCCAGCAGCCTCCGGTTGGCTAACTATGGCTACACCTTC. As protein: CASSLRLANYGYTF.

This chain joins TRBV9 and TRBJ1-2; 9 bases map to TRBD1. The CDR3 has 15 residues. Germline CDR1 is SGDLS and CDR2 is YYNGEE. V trimming: 3 bases; J trimming: 5 bases; junction bases outside the gene matches: 8. Written as DNA, the CDR3 is TGTGCCAGCAGCGAATCGGACAGGGGAGGATATGGCTACACCTTC. Its protein product is CASSESDRGGYGYTF. The variable domain in full, completed from reference TRBV9 and TRBJ1-2, reads DSGVTQTPKHLITATGQRVTLRCSPRSGDLSVYWYQQSLDQGLQFLIQYYNGEERAKGNILERFSAQQFPDLHSELNLSSLELGDSALYFCASSESDRGGYGYTFGSGTRLTVV.